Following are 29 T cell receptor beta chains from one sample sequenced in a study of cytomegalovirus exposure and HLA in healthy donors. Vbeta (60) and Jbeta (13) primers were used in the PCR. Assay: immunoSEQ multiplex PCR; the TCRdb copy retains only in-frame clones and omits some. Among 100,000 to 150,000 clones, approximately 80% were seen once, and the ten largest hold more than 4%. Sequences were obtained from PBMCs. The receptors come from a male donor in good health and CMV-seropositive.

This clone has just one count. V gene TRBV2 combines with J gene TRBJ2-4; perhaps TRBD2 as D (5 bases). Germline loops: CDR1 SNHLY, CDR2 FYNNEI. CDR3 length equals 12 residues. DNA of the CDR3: TGTGGCTGCGGGCACCAAGGAGACATTCAGTACTTC. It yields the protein CGCGHQGDIQYF.

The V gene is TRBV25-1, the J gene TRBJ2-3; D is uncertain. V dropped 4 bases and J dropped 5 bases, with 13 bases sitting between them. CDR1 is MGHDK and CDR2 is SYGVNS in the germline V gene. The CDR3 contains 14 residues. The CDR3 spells CASSVRPLGDTQYF. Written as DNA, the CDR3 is TGTGCCAGCAGTGTCAGGCCCCTGGGAGATACGCAGTATTTT.

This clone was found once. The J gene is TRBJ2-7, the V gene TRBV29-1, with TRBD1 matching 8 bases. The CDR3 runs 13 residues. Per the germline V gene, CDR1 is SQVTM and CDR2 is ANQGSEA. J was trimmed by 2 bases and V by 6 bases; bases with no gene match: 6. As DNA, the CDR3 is TGCAGCGTCGCTAGGACAGGGACCTACGAGCAGTACTTC. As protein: CSVARTGTYEQYF.

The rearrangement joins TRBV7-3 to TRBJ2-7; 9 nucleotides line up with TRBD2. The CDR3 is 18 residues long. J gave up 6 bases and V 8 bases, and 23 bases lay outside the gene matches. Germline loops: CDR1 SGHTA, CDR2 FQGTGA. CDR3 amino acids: CASPRAGGHAMEGTEQYF. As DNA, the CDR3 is TGTGCCAGCCCCCGAGCGGGAGGCCATGCTATGGAGGGTACCGAGCAGTACTTC.

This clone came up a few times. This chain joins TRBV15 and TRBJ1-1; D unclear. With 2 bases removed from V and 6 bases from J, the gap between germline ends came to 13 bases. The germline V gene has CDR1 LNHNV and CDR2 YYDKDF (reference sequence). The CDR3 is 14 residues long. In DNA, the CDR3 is TGTGCCACCAGCAGACGCGGGCCCGGAGCTGAAGCTTTCTTT. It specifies CATSRRGPGAEAFF.

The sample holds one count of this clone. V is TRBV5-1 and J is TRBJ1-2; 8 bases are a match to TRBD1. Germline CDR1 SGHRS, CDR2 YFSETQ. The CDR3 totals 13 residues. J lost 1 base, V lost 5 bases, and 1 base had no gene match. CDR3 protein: CASSGQGNYGYTF. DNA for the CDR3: TGCGCCAGCAGTGGACAGGGTAACTATGGCTACACCTTC.

The CDR3 loop is CASRGTSGSHEQFF. The DNA of the CDR3 is TGTGCCAGCAGGGGGACTAGCGGGAGCCATGAGCAGTTCTTC. The chain is built from TRBV7-9 and TRBJ2-1; 14 nucleotides line up with TRBD2. CDR1 is SEHNR and CDR2 is FQNEAQ in the germline V gene (reference sequence). This CDR3 region has 14 residues. J was trimmed by 8 bases and V by 6 bases; bases with no gene match: 3.

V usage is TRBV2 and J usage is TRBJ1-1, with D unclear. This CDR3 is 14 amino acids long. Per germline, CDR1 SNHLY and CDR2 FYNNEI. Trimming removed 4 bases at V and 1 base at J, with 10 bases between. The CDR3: CASSVRTENTEAFF. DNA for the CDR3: TGTGCCAGCAGTGTCCGGACTGAGAACACTGAAGCTTTCTTT.

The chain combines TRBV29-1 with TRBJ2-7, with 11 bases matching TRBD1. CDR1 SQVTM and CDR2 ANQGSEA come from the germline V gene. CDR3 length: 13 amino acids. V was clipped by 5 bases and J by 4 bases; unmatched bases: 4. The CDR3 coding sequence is TGCAGCGTTCCGGGACAGGGGGAATACGAGCAGTACTTC. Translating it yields CSVPGQGEYEQYF.

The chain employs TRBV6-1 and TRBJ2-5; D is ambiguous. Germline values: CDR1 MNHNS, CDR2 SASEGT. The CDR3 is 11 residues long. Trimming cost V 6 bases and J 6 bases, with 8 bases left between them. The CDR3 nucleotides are TGTGCCAGCAGAGTTAGTCAGACCCAGTACTTC. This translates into CASRVSQTQYF.

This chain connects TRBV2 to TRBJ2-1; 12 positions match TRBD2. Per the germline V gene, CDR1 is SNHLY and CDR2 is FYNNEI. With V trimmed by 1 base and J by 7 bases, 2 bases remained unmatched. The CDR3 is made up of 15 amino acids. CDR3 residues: CASSEGLAGDNEQFF. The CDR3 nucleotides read TGTGCCAGCAGTGAAGGACTAGCGGGGGATAATGAGCAGTTCTTC. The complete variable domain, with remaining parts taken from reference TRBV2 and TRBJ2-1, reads EPEVTQTPSHQVTQMGQEVILRCVPISNHLYFYWYRQILGQKVEFLVSFYNNEISEKSEIFDDQFSVERPDGSNFTLKIRSTKLEDSAMYFCASSEGLAGDNEQFFGPGTRLTVL.

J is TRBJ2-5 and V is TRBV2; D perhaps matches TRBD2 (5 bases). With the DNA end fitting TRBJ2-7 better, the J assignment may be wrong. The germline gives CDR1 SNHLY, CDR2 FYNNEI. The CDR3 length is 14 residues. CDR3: CASMGSHLIYEQYF. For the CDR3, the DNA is TGTGCCAGCATGGGGAGTCACCTAATCTACGAGCAGTACTTC.

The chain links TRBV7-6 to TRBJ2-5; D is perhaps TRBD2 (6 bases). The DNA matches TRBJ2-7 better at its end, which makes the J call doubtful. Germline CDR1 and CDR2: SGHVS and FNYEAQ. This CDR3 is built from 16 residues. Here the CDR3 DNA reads TGTGCCAGCAGCCCACTCGGGACTTTGAGCTCCTACGAGCAGTACTTC. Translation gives CASSPLGTLSSYEQYF.

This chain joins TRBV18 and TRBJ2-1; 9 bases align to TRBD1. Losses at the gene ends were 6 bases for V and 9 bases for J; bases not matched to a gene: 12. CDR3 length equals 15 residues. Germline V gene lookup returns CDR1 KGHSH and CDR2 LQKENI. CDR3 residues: CASSTQGQGLREQFF. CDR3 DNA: TGTGCCAGCTCCACCCAGGGACAGGGCTTGCGTGAGCAGTTCTTC.

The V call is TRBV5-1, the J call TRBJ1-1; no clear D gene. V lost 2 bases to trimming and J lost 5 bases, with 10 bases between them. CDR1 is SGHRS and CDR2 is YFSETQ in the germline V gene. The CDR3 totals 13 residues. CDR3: CASSLREWTEAFF. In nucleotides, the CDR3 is TGCGCCAGCAGCTTACGAGAATGGACTGAAGCTTTCTTT.

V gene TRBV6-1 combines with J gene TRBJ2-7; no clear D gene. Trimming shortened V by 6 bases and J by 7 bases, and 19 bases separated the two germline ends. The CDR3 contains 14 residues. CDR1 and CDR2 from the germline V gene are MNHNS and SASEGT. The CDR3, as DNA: TGTGCCAGCAGACTGACTCTCCTTACGTTAGAGCAGTACTTC. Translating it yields CASRLTLLTLEQYF.

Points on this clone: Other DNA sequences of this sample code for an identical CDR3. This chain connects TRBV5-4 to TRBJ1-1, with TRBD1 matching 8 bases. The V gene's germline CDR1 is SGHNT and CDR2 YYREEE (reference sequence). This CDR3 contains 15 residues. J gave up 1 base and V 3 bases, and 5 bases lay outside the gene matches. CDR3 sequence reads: CASSSTDRGNTEAFF. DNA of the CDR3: TGTGCCAGCAGCTCTACCGACAGGGGGAACACTGAAGCTTTCTTT.

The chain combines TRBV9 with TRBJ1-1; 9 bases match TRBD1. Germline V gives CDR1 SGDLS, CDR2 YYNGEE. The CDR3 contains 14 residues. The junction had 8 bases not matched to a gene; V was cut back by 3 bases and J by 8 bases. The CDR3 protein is CASSAQGTGSEAFF. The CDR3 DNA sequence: TGTGCCAGCAGCGCCCAAGGGACAGGGAGCGAAGCTTTCTTT.

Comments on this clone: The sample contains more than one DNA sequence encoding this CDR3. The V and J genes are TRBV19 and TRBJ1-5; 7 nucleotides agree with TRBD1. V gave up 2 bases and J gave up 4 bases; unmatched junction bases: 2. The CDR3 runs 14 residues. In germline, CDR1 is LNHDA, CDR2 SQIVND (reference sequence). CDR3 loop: CASSIRDRNQPQHF. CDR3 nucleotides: TGTGCCAGTAGTATACGGGACAGAAATCAGCCCCAGCATTTT.

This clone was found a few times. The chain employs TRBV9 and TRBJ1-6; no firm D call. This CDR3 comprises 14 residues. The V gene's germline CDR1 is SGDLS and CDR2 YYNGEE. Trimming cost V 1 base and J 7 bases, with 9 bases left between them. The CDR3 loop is CASSVMAGNSPLHF. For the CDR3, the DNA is TGTGCCAGCAGCGTAATGGCCGGGAATTCACCCCTCCACTTT.

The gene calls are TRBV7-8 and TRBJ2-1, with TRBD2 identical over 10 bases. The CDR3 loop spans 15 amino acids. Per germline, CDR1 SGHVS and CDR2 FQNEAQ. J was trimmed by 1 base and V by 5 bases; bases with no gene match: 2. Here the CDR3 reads CASSRTSGSYNEQFF. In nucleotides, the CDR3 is TGTGCCAGCAGCCGGACTAGCGGATCCTACAATGAGCAGTTCTTC.

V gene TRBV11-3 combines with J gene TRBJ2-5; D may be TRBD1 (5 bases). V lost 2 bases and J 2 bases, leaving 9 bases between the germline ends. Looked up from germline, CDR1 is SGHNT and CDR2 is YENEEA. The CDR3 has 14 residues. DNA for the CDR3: TGTGCCAGCAGCTTACGACAGTGGCAAGAGACCCAGTACTTC. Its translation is CASSLRQWQETQYF.

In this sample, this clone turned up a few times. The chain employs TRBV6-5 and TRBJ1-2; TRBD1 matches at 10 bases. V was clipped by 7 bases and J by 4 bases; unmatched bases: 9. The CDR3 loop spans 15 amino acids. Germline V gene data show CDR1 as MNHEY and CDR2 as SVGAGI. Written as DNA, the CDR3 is TGTGCCAGCACCACCGACAGGGGGCCCTTCTATGGCTACACCTTC. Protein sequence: CASTTDRGPFYGYTF.

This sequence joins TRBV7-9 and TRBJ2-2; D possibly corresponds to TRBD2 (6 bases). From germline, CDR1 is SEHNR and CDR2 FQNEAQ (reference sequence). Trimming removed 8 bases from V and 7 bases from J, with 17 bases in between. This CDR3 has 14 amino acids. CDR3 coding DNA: TGTGCCAGCGGAATCGGGACTTTTGGCGGGGAGCTGTTTTTT. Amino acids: CASGIGTFGGELFF.

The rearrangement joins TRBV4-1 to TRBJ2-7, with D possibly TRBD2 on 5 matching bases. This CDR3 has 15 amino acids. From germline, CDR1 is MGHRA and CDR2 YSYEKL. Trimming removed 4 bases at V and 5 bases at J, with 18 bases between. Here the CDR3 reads CASSPPTRGTNEQYF. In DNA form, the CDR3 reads TGCGCCAGCAGCCCGCCTACTAGAGGTACCAACGAGCAGTACTTC.

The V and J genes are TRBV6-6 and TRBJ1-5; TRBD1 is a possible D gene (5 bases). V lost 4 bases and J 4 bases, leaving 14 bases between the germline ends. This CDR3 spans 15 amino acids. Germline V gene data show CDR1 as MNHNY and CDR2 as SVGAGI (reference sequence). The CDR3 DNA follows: TGTGCCAGCAGTTTAAAAGGGGCGGGGAATCAGCCCCAGCATTTT. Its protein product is CASSLKGAGNQPQHF.

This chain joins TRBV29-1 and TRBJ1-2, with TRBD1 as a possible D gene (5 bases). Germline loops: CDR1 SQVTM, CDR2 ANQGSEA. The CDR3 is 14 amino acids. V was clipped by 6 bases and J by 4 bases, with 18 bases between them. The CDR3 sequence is CSVLAEGQSYGYTF. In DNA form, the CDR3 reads TGCAGCGTCCTCGCGGAGGGGCAAAGCTATGGCTACACCTTC.

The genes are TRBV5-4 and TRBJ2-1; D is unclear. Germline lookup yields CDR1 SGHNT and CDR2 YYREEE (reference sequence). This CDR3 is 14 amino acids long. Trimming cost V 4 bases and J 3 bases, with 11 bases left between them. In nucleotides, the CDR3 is TGTGCCAGCAGCCAAACACACAACTACAATGAGCAGTTCTTC. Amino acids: CASSQTHNYNEQFF.

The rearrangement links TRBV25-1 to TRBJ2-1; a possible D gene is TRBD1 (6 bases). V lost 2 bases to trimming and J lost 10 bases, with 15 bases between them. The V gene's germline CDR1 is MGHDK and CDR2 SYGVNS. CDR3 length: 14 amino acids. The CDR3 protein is CASSERSGATEQFF. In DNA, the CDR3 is TGTGCCAGCAGTGAACGGTCAGGGGCGACAGAGCAGTTCTTC.